Following are 22 T cell receptor beta chains from one sample sequenced in a study of blood T cell repertoires in COVID-19. Profiled with immunoSEQ multiplex PCR; TCRdb holds only in-frame clones, not every one. The table lists roughly 28,000 clones, roughly 89% of them singletons. The source material was peripheral blood. The receptor set was obtained from a human donor with acute or convalescent COVID-19. The donor label of this sample is uncertain.

The rearrangement joins TRBV7-3 to TRBJ2-3; D call uncertain. The germline V and J ends were trimmed by 7 bases and 2 bases, with 10 bases remaining between them. This CDR3 has 13 residues. Germline CDR1 and CDR2: SGHTA and FQGTGA. CDR3 residues: CASTTQNTDTQYF. The CDR3 nucleotides are TGTGCCAGCACCACACAGAACACAGATACGCAGTATTTT.

This chain joins TRBV30 and TRBJ2-1; the match to TRBD2 covers 11 bases. Losses at the gene ends were 5 bases for V and 5 bases for J; bases not matched to a gene: 5. Germline lookup yields CDR1 GTSNPN and CDR2 SVGIG (reference sequence). The CDR3 loop spans 14 amino acids. The CDR3 region is CAWAGTSGHNEQFF. The CDR3 bases are TGTGCCTGGGCCGGGACTAGCGGTCACAATGAGCAGTTCTTC.

In this sample, this clone turned up once. The chain joins TRBV29-1 to TRBJ1-4, with TRBD1 matching 9 bases. The CDR3 has 18 amino acids. Germline V lookup: CDR1 SQVTM, CDR2 ANQGSEA. V gave up 0 bases and J gave up 0 bases; unmatched junction bases: 8. CDR3 nucleotide sequence: TGCAGCGTTGAAGATCGGGACAGGGCCTCACCAACTAATGAAAAACTGTTTTTT. Translating gives CSVEDRDRASPTNEKLFF.

The chain carries TRBV15 and TRBJ2-7, with a possible D match to TRBD1 (6 bases). This CDR3 region has 15 residues. The germline gives CDR1 LNHNV, CDR2 YYDKDF (reference sequence). With 5 bases removed from V and 3 bases from J, the gap between germline ends came to 17 bases. The CDR3 protein is CATSPWGPGSYEQYF. The CDR3 coding sequence is TGTGCCACCAGCCCCTGGGGGCCGGGAAGCTACGAGCAGTACTTC.

This sequence joins TRBV30 and TRBJ1-5; D is unresolved. There are 13 residues in the CDR3. Germline CDR1 and CDR2: GTSNPN and SVGIG (reference sequence). V lost 2 bases, J lost 8 bases, and 13 bases lay in between. CDR3 sequence (DNA): TGTGCCTGGAGTACCAGAACCGGGGAGCCCCAGCATTTT. Its translation is CAWSTRTGEPQHF.

J is TRBJ2-2 and V is TRBV18; a possible D gene is TRBD1 (5 bases). CDR3 length: 16 residues. Per the germline V gene, CDR1 is KGHSH and CDR2 is LQKENI. V lost 0 bases, J lost 2 bases, and 10 bases lay in between. In DNA form, the CDR3 reads TGTGCCAGCTCACCACCCGACAGCATCAACACCGGGGAGCTGTTTTTT. It encodes CASSPPDSINTGELFF.

This chain uses TRBV11-3 with TRBJ2-1, with D possibly being TRBD2 (6 bases). V lost 6 bases and J 5 bases, leaving 17 bases between the germline ends. The CDR3 runs 15 residues. Per germline, CDR1 SGHNT and CDR2 YENEEA. The CDR3 loop reads CASSAPGERDNEQFF. The DNA of the CDR3 is TGTGCCAGCAGTGCCCCGGGAGAAAGGGACAATGAGCAGTTCTTC.

V usage is TRBV7-8 and J usage is TRBJ2-1; tentatively, D is TRBD2 (5 bases). Germline loops: CDR1 SGHVS, CDR2 FQNEAQ. V shed 5 bases and J shed 10 bases, with 18 bases lying between them. The CDR3 covers 14 residues. In DNA form, the CDR3 reads TGTGCCAGCAGCCCACGGACTCGAGCGGAGGAGCAGTTCTTC. Its translation is CASSPRTRAEEQFF.

This clone was found once. This rearrangement joins TRBV29-1 to TRBJ2-1; a weak D match, TRBD1 (6 bases). V was shortened by 0 bases and J by 5 bases, with 17 bases between the two germline ends. Germline lookup yields CDR1 SQVTM and CDR2 ANQGSEA. The CDR3 has 16 amino acids. CDR3 sequence: CSVEERGQGSHNEQFF. The CDR3 region has the DNA TGCAGCGTTGAAGAACGTGGGCAGGGGTCCCACAATGAGCAGTTCTTC.

This clone was counted between two and nine times. This chain uses TRBV20-1 with TRBJ1-5, with D perhaps matching TRBD1 (5 bases). V lost 3 bases, J lost 5 bases, and 14 bases lay in between. The CDR3 is 14 residues long. The germline V gene encodes CDR1 DFQATT and CDR2 SNEGSKA (reference sequence). This CDR3 reads CSASRQGRYQPQHF. The CDR3 DNA is TGCAGTGCTAGTCGTCAGGGAAGGTATCAGCCCCAGCATTTT.

The CDR3 is CASSPGTPDEQFF. The CDR3 coding sequence is TGTGCCAGCTCACCCGGGACTCCCGACGAGCAGTTCTTC. This chain links TRBV18 with TRBJ2-1; tentatively, D is TRBD2 (6 bases). CDR3 length equals 13 residues. V gave up 3 bases and J gave up 10 bases, with 13 bases separating them. Germline-derived CDR1 and CDR2 are KGHSH and LQKENI. The variable domain in full, completed from reference TRBV18 and TRBJ2-1, reads NAGVMQNPRHLVRRRGQEARLRCSPMKGHSHVYWYRQLPEEGLKFMVYLQKENIIDESGMPKERFSAEFPKEGPSILRIQQVVRGDSAAYFCASSPGTPDEQFFGPGTRLTVL.

For the CDR3, the DNA is TGCAGCGCCCCAAGGGCGGGAGGCAGCTCCTACAATGAGCAGTTCTTC. Translating it yields CSAPRAGGSSYNEQFF. The chain joins TRBV29-1 to TRBJ2-1, with 8 bases fitting TRBD2. This CDR3 comprises 16 residues. Germline loops: CDR1 SQVTM, CDR2 ANQGSEA. V was clipped by 7 bases and J by 0 bases; unmatched bases: 11.

The chain recombines TRBV13 with TRBJ2-2, with TRBD2 identical over 10 bases. CDR3 length equals 15 residues. V shed 2 bases and J 4 bases; nucleotides not matched to a gene: 1. CDR1 and CDR2 from the germline V gene are PRHDT and FYEKMQ (reference sequence). The CDR3 here is CASSLLAGATGELFF. CDR3 DNA sequence: TGTGCCAGCAGCTTACTAGCGGGAGCCACCGGGGAGCTGTTTTTT.

The rearrangement uses TRBV19 and TRBJ2-2, with 8 bases matching TRBD2. This CDR3 spans 18 amino acids. Germline CDR1 is LNHDA and CDR2 is SQIVND (reference sequence). The trim removed 3 bases at V and 0 bases at J, leaving 9 bases unmatched. The CDR3, as DNA: TGTGCCAGTAGTATTCCGGGACTAGGAGGGTCGAACACCGGGGAGCTGTTTTTT. Translating it yields CASSIPGLGGSNTGELFF. Full variable domain (outside the CDR3, taken from reference TRBV19 and TRBJ2-2): DGGITQSPKYLFRKEGQNVTLSCEQNLNHDAMYWYRQDPGQGLRLIYYSQIVNDFQKGDIAEGYSVSREKKESFPLTVTSAQKNPTAFYLCASSIPGLGGSNTGELFFGEGSRLTVL.

The J gene is TRBJ1-5, the V gene TRBV18, with 9 bases that match TRBD1. The CDR3 has 14 residues. The germline V gene has CDR1 KGHSH and CDR2 LQKENI. The V gene end was trimmed by 3 bases and the J gene end by 5 bases; junction bases not matched to a gene: 2. CDR3 coding DNA: TGTGCCAGCTCACCCCGGACAGGGGATCAGCCCCAGCATTTT. Its translation is CASSPRTGDQPQHF.

This rearrangement joins TRBV3-1 (or the pseudogene TRBV3-2) to TRBJ2-7; possibly TRBD2 for D (5 bases). Germline V gene lookup returns CDR1 LGHDT and CDR2 YNNKEL (reference sequence). The V gene lost 4 bases and the J gene lost 6 bases, with 13 bases spanning the gap. The CDR3 runs to 13 residues. CDR3 coding DNA: TGTGCCAGCAGCCGCCCCGGGATTACCGAGCAGTACTTC. Translated, it gives CASSRPGITEQYF.

V and J are TRBV7-2 and TRBJ2-4; TRBD2 might be the D (5 bases). V lost 5 bases and J 4 bases, leaving 12 bases between the germline ends. Per germline, CDR1 SGHTA and CDR2 FQGNSA. The CDR3 is made up of 14 amino acids. In nucleotides, the CDR3 is TGTGCCAGCAGCCCGGTCTCGGGGAAAAACATTCAGTACTTC. Translation gives CASSPVSGKNIQYF.

The V call is TRBV7-9, the J call TRBJ1-2; TRBD1 aligns across 8 bases. CDR3 length equals 15 residues. V was pared by 4 bases and J by 5 bases, with 9 bases of the junction left unmatched. Per germline, CDR1 SEHNR and CDR2 FQNEAQ (reference sequence). As DNA, the CDR3 is TGTGCCAGCAGCTGGATGGACAGGGACGGTTATGGCTACACCTTC. Its protein is CASSWMDRDGYGYTF.

The CDR3 spells CASSQSGTESNQPQHF. The CDR3 DNA follows: TGCGCCAGCAGCCAGTCCGGGACAGAAAGCAATCAGCCCCAGCATTTT. V and J are TRBV4-1 and TRBJ1-5; 7 bases line up with TRBD1. CDR1 is MGHRA and CDR2 is YSYEKL in the germline V gene. There are 16 residues in the CDR3. V shed 3 bases and J 1 base; nucleotides not matched to a gene: 6.

The gene calls are TRBV3-1 (or the pseudogene TRBV3-2) and TRBJ2-7, with D unresolved. The CDR3 loop spans 13 amino acids. The germline V and J ends were trimmed by 0 bases and 6 bases, with 9 bases remaining between them. Germline CDR1 is LGHDT and CDR2 is YNNKEL (reference sequence). The CDR3: CASSQESRREQYF. As DNA, the CDR3 is TGTGCCAGCAGCCAAGAGTCCAGGCGCGAGCAGTACTTC.

This chain uses TRBV12-3 or TRBV12-4 with TRBJ1-6; tentatively, D is TRBD1 (5 bases). V was shortened by 6 bases and J by 14 bases, with 17 bases between the two germline ends. The CDR3 extends over 13 amino acids. CDR3: CASSRRREQALHF. Here the CDR3 DNA reads TGTGCCAGCAGCCGCCGGAGGGAACAGGCCCTCCACTTT.

The gene calls are TRBV25-1 and TRBJ2-6; possibly TRBD1 for D (6 bases). The CDR3 consists of 15 residues. Germline V gives CDR1 MGHDK, CDR2 SYGVNS. V lost 7 bases, J lost 1 base, and 11 bases lay in between. The CDR3 loop is CASNTGTSGANVLTF. CDR3 in DNA: TGTGCCAGCAACACAGGGACGTCTGGGGCCAACGTCCTGACTTTC.